One and the same sample provided the 15 T cell receptor beta chains below, sequenced in a study of shared clonotypes between healthy human individuals. Naive CD8 populations comprised CD45RO-negative cells positively selected for CCR7, excluding terminally differentiated effector memory CD45RA+ cells. Clones were sequenced by immunoSEQ multiplex PCR, and TCRdb holds only the in-frame ones, with some missing. The sample yields about 2.1 million clones, 90% to 95% seen once. Sequences were obtained from naive CD8+ T cells from PBMCs. The receptors stem from a man between 18 and 29 years old in good health. Some clones in this sample may be carry-over from other donors' samples.

The count of this clone is one. This chain connects TRBV28 to TRBJ2-1; D is undetermined. This CDR3 is 16 amino acids long. Germline CDR1 and CDR2: MDHEN and SYDVKM. V was trimmed by 2 bases and J by 3 bases, leaving 14 bases between them. The CDR3 is CASSLISGRDYNEQFF. The CDR3 DNA reads as TGTGCCAGCAGTTTAATCTCGGGTAGGGACTACAATGAGCAGTTCTTC.

The chain carries TRBV27 and TRBJ1-1; TRBD1 agrees at 7 bases. The junction had 11 bases not matched to a gene; V was cut back by 5 bases and J by 2 bases. Germline lookup yields CDR1 MNHEY and CDR2 SMNVEV (reference sequence). The CDR3 covers 16 residues. In nucleotides, the CDR3 is TGTGCCAGCAGTCCCCTCTGGACAGGAGCAAACACTGAAGCTTTCTTT. Its protein is CASSPLWTGANTEAFF.

V is TRBV28 and J is TRBJ2-5; the D is unclear. Per germline, CDR1 MDHEN and CDR2 SYDVKM. Trimming shortened V by 4 bases and J by 0 bases, and 6 bases separated the two germline ends. The CDR3 is 13 residues long. This chain's CDR3 is CASSSQYQETQYF. The CDR3 DNA reads TGTGCCAGCAGTTCCCAGTACCAAGAGACCCAGTACTTC. The full variable domain, with the rest looked up from reference TRBV28 and TRBJ2-5, is DVKVTQSSRYLVKRTGEKVFLECVQDMDHENMFWYRQDPGLGLRLIYFSYDVKMKEKGDIPEGYSVSREKKERFSLILESASTNQTSMYLCASSSQYQETQYFGPGTRLLVL.

The chain uses TRBV5-6 and TRBJ1-2, with a weak D call TRBD1 (5 bases). Germline V gives CDR1 SGHDT, CDR2 YYEEEE. V was pared by 4 bases and J by 0 bases, with 13 bases between. This CDR3 has 15 residues. The CDR3 loop reads CASSLGGWSNYGYTF. The CDR3 DNA reads TGTGCCAGCAGCCTCGGGGGGTGGTCTAACTATGGCTACACCTTC. Full variable domain (missing parts from reference TRBV5-6 and TRBJ1-2): DAGVTQSPTHLIKTRGQQVTLRCSPKSGHDTVSWYQQALGQGPQFIFQYYEEEERQRGNFPDRFSGHQFPNYSSELNVNALLLGDSALYLCASSLGGWSNYGYTFGSGTRLTVV.

The chain joins TRBV27 to TRBJ2-1; D might be TRBD2 (6 bases). The V gene's germline CDR1 is MNHEY and CDR2 SMNVEV (reference sequence). The CDR3 has 14 amino acids. The V end was cut by 3 bases, the J end by 6 bases, with 12 bases between. CDR3 nucleotides: TGTGCCAGCAGTTTTGTAGGAGGGTCCAATGAGCAGTTCTTC. This gives the protein CASSFVGGSNEQFF.

The rearrangement links TRBV30 to TRBJ2-5; D is perhaps TRBD2 (6 bases). Between the trimmed V and J ends, which lost 1 base and 9 bases, there was a span of 9 bases. Germline CDR1 and CDR2: GTSNPN and SVGIG (reference sequence). The CDR3 totals 11 residues. CDR3 sequence reads: CAWSEGGAQYF. The DNA for the CDR3 is TGTGCCTGGAGTGAAGGAGGGGCCCAGTACTTC.

The rearrangement links TRBV7-2 to TRBJ2-7; D perhaps matches TRBD1 (6 bases). The V gene's germline CDR1 is SGHTA and CDR2 FQGNSA. This CDR3 has 15 residues. Trimming removed 5 bases from V and 5 bases from J, with 19 bases in between. The CDR3 DNA sequence: TGTGCCAGCAGCCCCGTACAGGGCCCGCCTGACGAGCAGTACTTC. This sequence encodes CASSPVQGPPDEQYF.

The V gene is TRBV27, the J gene TRBJ1-3, with D hard to call. V was trimmed by 0 bases and J by 0 bases, leaving 6 bases between them. CDR1 is MNHEY and CDR2 is SMNVEV in the germline V gene (reference sequence). The CDR3 totals 15 residues. The CDR3 loop reads CASSLSKASGNTIYF. CDR3 bases: TGTGCCAGCAGTTTATCGAAGGCCTCTGGAAACACCATATATTTT.

This chain links TRBV2 with TRBJ2-4, with D possibly matching TRBD2 (6 bases). Between the trimmed V and J ends, which lost 6 bases and 5 bases, there was a span of 14 bases. The CDR3 is made up of 14 amino acids. Germline V gene sequence: CDR1 SNHLY, CDR2 FYNNEI. CDR3 residues: CASRGTGFENIQYF. CDR3 in DNA: TGTGCCAGCAGGGGGACTGGCTTCGAAAACATTCAGTACTTC.

The rearrangement uses TRBV27 and TRBJ2-4; the match to TRBD1 covers 7 bases. V shed 5 bases and J 0 bases; nucleotides not matched to a gene: 7. CDR1 MNHEY and CDR2 SMNVEV come from the germline V gene (reference sequence). The CDR3 is 16 residues long. The CDR3 reads CASSQGTALAKNIQYF. Here the CDR3 DNA reads TGTGCCAGCAGTCAAGGGACAGCCCTAGCCAAAAACATTCAGTACTTC.

V is TRBV28 and J is TRBJ1-2; no clear D. Trimming removed 6 bases from V and 2 bases from J, with 22 bases in between. Germline V gives CDR1 MDHEN, CDR2 SYDVKM. CDR3 length equals 17 residues. Here the CDR3 reads CASRTILWGGGNYGYTF. Written as DNA, the CDR3 is TGTGCCAGCAGGACCATATTGTGGGGTGGAGGGAACTATGGCTACACCTTC.

The rearrangement uses TRBV6-6 and TRBJ1-2; 8 nucleotides line up with TRBD1. The trim removed 6 bases at V and 3 bases at J, leaving 9 bases unmatched. This CDR3 contains 15 residues. CDR1 and CDR2 (germline): MNHNY, SVGAGI (reference sequence). Here the CDR3 reads CASSPQGAWYYGYTF. The CDR3 DNA reads as TGTGCCAGCAGCCCTCAGGGGGCTTGGTACTATGGCTACACCTTC.

Concerning this clone itself: Additional DNA sequences in this sample encode the identical CDR3. V and J are TRBV7-9 and TRBJ2-7; D is ambiguous. There are 12 residues in the CDR3. Germline lookup yields CDR1 SEHNR and CDR2 FQNEAQ (reference sequence). Trimming took 5 bases from V and 4 from J, leaving 9 bases between them. In DNA, the CDR3 is TGTGCCAGCAGCCCCCCGGTTTACGAGCAGTACTTC. This encodes CASSPPVYEQYF.

The gene calls are TRBV27 and TRBJ1-2, with D possibly TRBD1 on 6 matching bases. This CDR3 region has 16 residues. The V and J ends lost 1 base and 8 bases respectively, with 20 bases between them. Germline V gives CDR1 MNHEY, CDR2 SMNVEV (reference sequence). The CDR3 loop is CASSLFWSGGPIGYTF. CDR3 sequence (DNA): TGTGCCAGCAGTTTATTTTGGTCGGGGGGCCCCATCGGCTACACCTTC.

The V and J genes are TRBV27 and TRBJ2-7; either TRBD1 or TRBD2 may fit D (5 bases each). Germline CDR1 reads MNHEY; CDR2 reads SMNVEV (reference sequence). The CDR3 contains 15 residues. Trimming removed 2 bases at V and 4 bases at J, with 15 bases between. The CDR3 DNA follows: TGTGCCAGCAGTTTAACACGGGACGGAACTTACGAGCAGTACTTC. Translated: CASSLTRDGTYEQYF.